This paragraph reports one TCR beta chain. V was shortened by 4 bases and J by 1 base, with 13 bases between the two germline ends. CDR1 is LGHDT and CDR2 is YNNKEL in the germline V gene (reference sequence). CDR3 length: 15 amino acids. This entry belongs to a study of T cell responses to AZD1222 COVID-19 vaccine. This table comes from immunoSEQ multiplex PCR, and its TCRdb copy is limited to in-frame clones, with some not included. The table has 200,000 to 250,000 clones, approximately 94% seen once; the top ten hold approximately 1.5%. Sample: peripheral blood, taken 28 days after the second dose of the MenACWY control vaccine. This TCR derives from an adult who received the MenACWY meningococcal vaccine as a control. The V and J genes are TRBV3-1 (or the pseudogene TRBV3-2) and TRBJ2-5; weak D call: TRBD2 (5 bases). The CDR3 DNA reads TGTGCCAGCAGCCTCCAACGAGGGCCCCAAGAGACCCAGTACTTC. Translation gives CASSLQRGPQETQYF.